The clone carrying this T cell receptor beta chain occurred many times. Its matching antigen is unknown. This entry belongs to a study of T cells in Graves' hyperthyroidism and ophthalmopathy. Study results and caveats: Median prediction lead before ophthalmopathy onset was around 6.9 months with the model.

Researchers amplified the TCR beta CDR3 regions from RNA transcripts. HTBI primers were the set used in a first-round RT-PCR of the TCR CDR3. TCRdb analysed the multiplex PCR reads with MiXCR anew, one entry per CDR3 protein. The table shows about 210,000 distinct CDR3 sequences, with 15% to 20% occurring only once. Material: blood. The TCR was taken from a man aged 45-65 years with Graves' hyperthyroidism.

DNA for the CDR3: TGTGCCAGCACCCTCTGGGCGGGCCAAGGGGATGAGCAGTTCTTC. Translation: CASTLWAGQGDEQFF. This rearrangement joins TRBV7-9 to TRBJ2-1; D may match TRBD1 or TRBD2 (5 bases each). CDR1 is SEHNR, CDR2 FQNEAQ, per germline (reference sequence). CDR3 size: 15 residues. V lost 7 bases to trimming and J lost 8 bases, with 21 bases between them.